The table lists the clone carrying this T cell receptor beta chain with a few counts. What it binds is not known. Sample-barcoded 5' priming and a J-beta primer mix drove a second PCR of about 6 to 12 cycles. MiXCR, applied by TCRdb to the 5' RACE reads, yields one record per CDR3 protein. The sample has some 1.4 million distinct CDR3 sequences; roughly 40% are singletons. This sample is drawn from a study of blood T cells in healthy people across ages. Study-level points and caveats: Age advanced and TCR beta diversity per million T cells fell, roughly linearly. Both naive CD4+ cell counts and diversity were greater in long-lived donors than in aged donors. Across samples, TCR beta diversity tracked strongly with naive T cell percentage.

The specimen was blood. This sequence was found in a woman between 18 and 30 years old in good health.

The CDR3 protein is CASSLGLSGEFTDTQYF. In DNA form, the CDR3 reads TGTGCCAGCAGCCTGGGACTCTCGGGGGAGTTCACAGATACGCAGTATTTT. This rearrangement joins TRBV27 to TRBJ2-3; TRBD2 is a possible D gene (6 bases). CDR1 and CDR2 (germline): MNHEY, SMNVEV (reference sequence). This CDR3 contains 17 residues. Trimming took off 6 bases at V and 2 bases at J, with 21 bases between the two ends.